The 19 T cell receptor beta chains listed next were all sequenced from one sample in a study of cytotoxic CD8 clonotypes in ibrutinib-treated CLL (dated by TCRdb to the early 2020s). Library construction relied on the immunoSEQ multiplex PCR assay. What TCRdb holds here is the immuneACCESS table cut down to in-frame rearrangements. Part of the clones is not present; checked against another copy, under half of the missing clones reflect an unresolved V gene, and the others are unexplained. This sample lists some 290,000 clones; 80% were detected once. Clones ranked in the top ten supply over 5% of the sample. The source was PBMCs, collected before ibrutinib treatment. The receptors were sampled from a human donor with chronic lymphocytic leukemia.

This chain links TRBV27 with TRBJ1-2; 7 bases fit TRBD1. This CDR3 is built from 18 residues. CDR1 and CDR2 (germline): MNHEY, SMNVEV (reference sequence). J gave up 8 bases and V 5 bases, and 23 bases lay outside the gene matches. CDR3 region: CASSTIRNKQGPSRGYTF. CDR3 nucleotides: TGTGCCAGCAGTACGATCCGTAACAAACAGGGGCCGTCCCGAGGCTACACCTTC.

The chain has TRBV2 and TRBJ2-5; weak D call: TRBD2 (5 bases). V dropped 8 bases and J dropped 5 bases, with 12 bases sitting between them. Germline V CDR1 and CDR2: SNHLY, FYNNEI. The CDR3 spans 12 residues. DNA for the CDR3: TGTGCCAGCGCCACGGAGCGGGAGACCCAGTACTTC. The encoded protein is CASATERETQYF.

V and J are TRBV7-8 and TRBJ2-2; 9 bases line up with TRBD2. In germline, CDR1 is SGHVS, CDR2 FQNEAQ. Losses at the gene ends were 1 base for V and 5 bases for J; bases not matched to a gene: 8. The CDR3 loop spans 17 amino acids. The CDR3 nucleotides read TGTGCCAGCAGCTTAGTTTTTATAGCGGGAGAAACCGGGGAGCTGTTTTTT. Translation gives CASSLVFIAGETGELFF.

The chain couples TRBV6-5 to TRBJ1-2; D call uncertain. The CDR3 contains 12 residues. Trimming took off 2 bases at V and 6 bases at J, with 7 bases between the two ends. Germline lookup yields CDR1 MNHEY and CDR2 SVGAGI. The CDR3 sequence: CASSYPSDGYTF. The CDR3 nucleotides read TGTGCCAGCAGTTACCCAAGCGATGGCTACACCTTC.

This chain's CDR3 is CASSYFWQGKETQYF. CDR3 DNA sequence: TGTGCCAGCAGTTACTTTTGGCAGGGCAAAGAGACCCAGTACTTC. The rearrangement joins TRBV6-5 to TRBJ2-5; possible D gene TRBD1, 5 bases. This CDR3 comprises 15 residues. V was cut by 1 base and J by 3 bases, with 12 bases left in between. The germline V gene has CDR1 MNHEY and CDR2 SVGAGI.

The CDR3 DNA is TGCGCCAGCAGCCAATATGGGGCAGGGTTGGAGACCCAGTACTTC. This encodes CASSQYGAGLETQYF. V gene TRBV4-3 combines with J gene TRBJ2-5; D perhaps matches TRBD1 (5 bases). The V end was cut by 2 bases, the J end by 5 bases, with 15 bases between. Per germline, CDR1 LGHNA and CDR2 YSLEER. The CDR3 has 15 residues.

The chain combines TRBV28 with TRBJ1-2; D gene uncertain. This CDR3 has 13 amino acids. CDR1 and CDR2 (germline): MDHEN, SYDVKM. V was shortened by 1 base and J by 1 base, with 4 bases between the two germline ends. The CDR3 DNA follows: TGTGCCAGCAGTTTATACGGTAACTATGGCTACACCTTC. This translates into CASSLYGNYGYTF.

V and J are TRBV28 and TRBJ2-6; no firm D call. Germline CDR1 is MDHEN and CDR2 is SYDVKM. The CDR3 runs to 11 residues. The V gene lost 4 bases and the J gene lost 12 bases, with 7 bases spanning the gap. The CDR3 sequence is CASSSFFVLTF. The CDR3, as DNA: TGTGCCAGCAGTTCTTTTTTCGTCCTGACTTTC.

The rearrangement links TRBV7-3 to TRBJ2-1; 11 nucleotides agree with TRBD2. The CDR3 runs 16 residues. The V gene end was trimmed by 2 bases and the J gene end by 6 bases; junction bases not matched to a gene: 6. The germline gives CDR1 SGHTA, CDR2 FQGTGA. The CDR3 protein is CASSLYIAGGPNEQFF. The CDR3 DNA sequence: TGTGCCAGCAGCTTATATATAGCGGGAGGGCCCAATGAGCAGTTCTTC.

The rearrangement links TRBV4-3 to TRBJ2-1; 8 positions match TRBD1. Germline V CDR1 and CDR2: LGHNA, YSLEER. V was clipped by 4 bases and J by 4 bases; unmatched bases: 15. This CDR3 spans 18 amino acids. CDR3 sequence reads: CASSRQFYGQGAYNEQFF. The CDR3 DNA sequence: TGCGCCAGCAGCCGACAGTTTTACGGACAGGGAGCTTACAATGAGCAGTTCTTC.

In its sample, this clone was seen a few times. The chain recombines TRBV5-1 with TRBJ2-3; no reliable D call. Deletions cut 0 bases from V and 6 bases from J, with 8 bases between. The germline gives CDR1 SGHRS, CDR2 YFSETQ. There are 13 residues in the CDR3. CDR3 bases: TGCGCCAGCAGCTTGGAATTTGTTGATACGCAGTATTTT. Protein: CASSLEFVDTQYF. Combining the CDR3 with reference TRBV5-1 and TRBJ2-3 gives the whole variable domain KAGVTQTPRYLIKTRGQQVTLSCSPISGHRSVSWYQQTPGQGLQFLFEYFSETQRNKGNFPGRFSGRQFSNSRSEMNVSTLELGDSALYLCASSLEFVDTQYFGPGTRLTVL.

This sequence joins TRBV10-1 and TRBJ2-2; TRBD1 is a possible D gene (6 bases). CDR3 size: 15 residues. V was cut by 4 bases and J by 5 bases, with 14 bases left in between. Per germline, CDR1 WNHNN and CDR2 SYGVQD (reference sequence). The DNA of the CDR3 is TGCGCCAGCAGTGCCGCGACAGGACAGACCGGGGAGCTGTTTTTT. This translates into CASSAATGQTGELFF.

The chain carries TRBV15 and TRBJ2-7; 13 nucleotides line up with TRBD2. Looked up from germline, CDR1 is LNHNV and CDR2 is YYDKDF (reference sequence). The J segment lost 5 bases and the V segment lost 4 bases, leaving 8 bases of the junction unmatched. The CDR3 has 16 residues. The CDR3 DNA reads as TGTGCCACCAGCACCAGACGGACTAGCGGGAGCCACGAGCAGTACTTC. It specifies CATSTRRTSGSHEQYF.

This chain links TRBV7-2 with TRBJ1-5; D is uncertain. The CDR3 consists of 13 residues. The V end was cut by 3 bases, the J end by 12 bases, with 15 bases between. CDR1 and CDR2 from the germline V gene are SGHTA and FQGNSA. The CDR3 loop is CASSFPPPGLQHF. In DNA form, the CDR3 reads TGTGCCAGCAGCTTCCCCCCGCCCGGGCTCCAGCATTTT. Together with reference TRBV7-2 and TRBJ1-5, the CDR3 gives the full variable domain: GAGVSQSPSNKVTEKGKDVELRCDPISGHTALYWYRQSLGQGLEFLIYFQGNSAPDKSGLPSDRFSAERTGGSVSTLTIQRTQQEDSAVYLCASSFPPPGLQHFGDGTRLSIL.

This clone was detected a few times. The chain recombines TRBV19 with TRBJ1-2; D might be TRBD1 (6 bases). Deletions cut 2 bases from V and 6 bases from J, with 10 bases between. The CDR3 length is 13 residues. Germline V gene sequence: CDR1 LNHDA, CDR2 SQIVND (reference sequence). The CDR3 region is CASSIRGGDGYTF. The CDR3 DNA is TGTGCCAGTAGTATAAGGGGGGGCGATGGCTACACCTTC.

V usage is TRBV14 and J usage is TRBJ2-7; 12 nucleotides agree with TRBD1. The junction had 6 bases not matched to a gene; V was cut back by 1 base and J by 8 bases. CDR1 SGHDN and CDR2 FVKESK come from the germline V gene. This CDR3 is 15 amino acids long. Here the CDR3 reads CASSQGAGTGGKQYF. The DNA of the CDR3 is TGTGCCAGCAGCCAAGGGGCCGGGACAGGGGGCAAGCAGTACTTC.

The chain joins TRBV6-5 to TRBJ1-4; 9 bases line up with TRBD1. J gave up 6 bases and V 5 bases, and 7 bases lay outside the gene matches. The germline V gene has CDR1 MNHEY and CDR2 SVGAGI. CDR3 length equals 15 residues. This CDR3 is CASSSRDRVDEKLFF. The CDR3 nucleotides read TGTGCCAGCAGTAGTAGGGACAGGGTCGATGAAAAACTGTTTTTT.

The gene calls are TRBV5-6 and TRBJ1-5, with D perhaps TRBD1 (5 bases). The CDR3 totals 15 residues. Trimming left V 0 bases short and J 6 bases short, with 13 bases between. CDR1 SGHDT and CDR2 YYEEEE come from the germline V gene. CDR3 sequence (DNA): TGTGCCAGCAGCTTGGGACTAAGGGACGGTCAGCCCCAGCATTTT. Its protein product is CASSLGLRDGQPQHF.

The chain carries TRBV30 and TRBJ1-2, with D possibly TRBD1 on 6 matching bases. This CDR3 contains 13 residues. V lost 5 bases and J 5 bases, leaving 15 bases between the germline ends. CDR1 is GTSNPN and CDR2 is SVGIG in the germline V gene (reference sequence). CDR3 region: CAWGRQALYGYTF. The CDR3 nucleotides are TGTGCCTGGGGAAGACAGGCGTTGTATGGCTACACCTTC.